Below, one T cell receptor beta chain is given with its context. Its antigen remains undetermined. No clone much larger than this one lies a single base away; base qualities are absent. These data originate in a study of patients and donors after allogeneic stem cell transplantation (dated by TCRdb to about 2020). Libraries were made using RT-PCR. Sequencing was performed on a NextSeq 550. The public reads were reanalyzed by TCRdb: fastp trimming at Q25, MiXCR alignment, in-frame beta chains only. Duplicate CDR3 protein sequences are folded into a single record with the most common DNA and genes. The sample yields about 960,000 distinct CDR3 sequences; more than 15% were counted once. The ten biggest clones cover about 6% of the sample. For CDR1 and CDR2, the germline V gene lists ENHRY and SYGVKD. V gives up 7 bases and J gives up 8 bases, and the segment between their germline ends measures 14 bases. The CDR3 goes from the cysteine to the phenylalanine over 12 residues. Here the CDR3 DNA is all that survives: 36 bases in frame from base 1.

The TCR originated in a human donor who was either an allogeneic HSCT recipient or a stem cell or donor lymphocyte infusion donor (not recorded which). It is not recorded whose cells these are; they may come from a transplant donor. The V gene is TRBV10-3 and the J gene is TRBJ1-2; no D gene call is confident. The sequencing input was blood, either unsorted or a sorted T cell fraction (not recorded which). The DNA reads as follows: TGTGCCATCATCGAGCCCAAGGGAGGCTACACCTTC. It is translated as CAIIEPKGGYTF.